There are many counts of the clone carrying this TCR beta chain. The target antigen is unknown. This entry belongs to a study of neurological immune-mediated disorders. General study findings and limits: Phylogenetic analysis grouped 18 of 34 multiple sclerosis patients' repertoires together, suggesting a possible repertoire signature.

MiXCR, run by TCRdb on the 5' RACE reads, gives a single entry per CDR3 protein. The profile covers under 60,000 distinct CDR3 sequences, with about 5% appearing a single time and 1.3% to 1.5% taken by the ten largest. The sorted libraries drew on 950,000 to 1,000,000 T cells that were CD4+ or CD8+. The receptor was derived from a woman younger than 35 with multiple sclerosis. Sequencing was performed on CD4+ T cells from blood.

The CDR3 spells CSATGPYNSPLHF. CDR3 nucleotide sequence: TGCAGTGCTACAGGGCCCTATAATTCACCCCTCCACTTT. V and J are TRBV20-1 and TRBJ1-6; D may be TRBD1 (5 bases). V was clipped by 4 bases and J by 2 bases, with 6 bases between them. The CDR3 length is 13 residues. CDR1 is DFQATT and CDR2 is SNEGSKA in the germline V gene (reference sequence).